One sample yielded the 18 T cell receptor beta chains listed below, sequenced in a study of human T cells and chemical hapten exposure. MiXCR, run by TCRdb on the RACE reads, gives a single entry per CDR3 protein. The sample yields about 82,000 distinct CDR3 sequences, about 10% seen once. The time point denotes: patch test 1, 2 weeks after DPC sensitization. The treatment is: therapeutic diphenylcyclopropenone sensitization with weekly scalp DPC. The material was whole blood, obtained in connection with sensitization to the hapten diphenylcyclopropenone (DPC). The receptors come from a woman between 45 and 60 years old with alopecia areata. Some clones in this sample may be carry-over from other donors' samples.

By share, this clonotype ranks as hyperexpanded. The gene calls are TRBV4-3 and TRBJ2-7, with D unclear. V was trimmed by 0 bases and J by 4 bases, leaving 7 bases between them. Germline-derived CDR1 and CDR2 are LGHNA and YSLEER. CDR3 size: 13 residues. CDR3 DNA: TGCGCCAGCAGCCAAGAGGCAGAATACGAGCAGTACTTC. Its protein is CASSQEAEYEQYF.

J is TRBJ2-2 and V is TRBV12-3 or TRBV12-4; the match to TRBD2 covers 11 bases. V shed 3 bases and J 3 bases; nucleotides not matched to a gene: 3. The CDR3 runs to 16 residues. CDR3 bases: TGTGCCAGCAGTTTTCTAGCGGGGGGCCACACCGGGGAGCTGTTTTTT. Translating gives CASSFLAGGHTGELFF.

This clonotype has at least ten counts. CDR3 nucleotides: TGTGCCTGGAGTACACTCCTGCGACCCAAAACCACTGAAGCTTTCTTT. This sequence encodes CAWSTLLRPKTTEAFF. V and J are TRBV30 and TRBJ1-1; D is ambiguous. V was cut by 2 bases and J by 4 bases, with 20 bases left in between. CDR1 and CDR2 (germline): GTSNPN, SVGIG (reference sequence). The CDR3 contains 16 residues.

This clonotype was seen a few times. The chain joins TRBV7-2 to TRBJ2-7, with unresolved D. Trimming left V 4 bases short and J 4 bases short, with 11 bases between. CDR1 and CDR2 from the germline V gene are SGHTA and FQGNSA. CDR3 length: 13 amino acids. The DNA of the CDR3 is TGTGCCAGCAGCTCCTCACCCCGTTACGAGCAGTACTTC. Residues: CASSSSPRYEQYF.

The chain recombines TRBV27 with TRBJ2-7; D gene unclear. CDR3 length: 14 amino acids. CDR1 MNHEY and CDR2 SMNVEV come from the germline V gene (reference sequence). V lost 5 bases, J lost 5 bases, and 16 bases lay in between. CDR3 loop: CASSNRPPRDEQYF. The CDR3 DNA follows: TGTGCCAGCAGTAACCGTCCTCCGCGAGACGAGCAGTACTTC.

The gene calls are TRBV10-3 and TRBJ2-7; D not resolved. The germline V gene encodes CDR1 ENHRY and CDR2 SYGVKD. The CDR3 consists of 13 residues. Trimming shortened V by 5 bases and J by 4 bases, and 12 bases separated the two germline ends. The CDR3 is CAISPDTRYEQYF. CDR3 nucleotide sequence: TGTGCCATCAGTCCCGACACGAGATACGAGCAGTACTTC.

This clonotype was recorded a few times. The junction does not match germline at one end; this may be a read error. The CDR3 here is CASSLAGRRTGELLF. Written as DNA, the CDR3 is TGTGCCAGCAGCTTAGCGGGGCGGCGCACCGGGGAGCTGCTTTTT. The V call is TRBV11-2, the J call TRBJ2-2; D possibly matches TRBD1 or TRBD2 (5 bases each). The CDR3 runs to 15 residues. CDR1 is SGHAT and CDR2 is FQNNGV in the germline V gene.

This clonotype was detected a few times. The chain is built from TRBV7-2 and TRBJ2-1; 7 positions match TRBD2. The CDR3 is 15 amino acids. V shed 5 bases and J 2 bases; nucleotides not matched to a gene: 6. Germline V gene data show CDR1 as SGHTA and CDR2 as FQGNSA. CDR3 amino acids: CASSRKRDPYNEQFF. The DNA for the CDR3 is TGTGCCAGCAGCCGAAAGCGGGACCCCTACAATGAGCAGTTCTTC. The full variable domain, completed using reference TRBV7-2 and TRBJ2-1, is GAGVSQSPSNKVTEKGKDVELRCDPISGHTALYWYRQSLGQGLEFLIYFQGNSAPDKSGLPSDRFSAERTGGSVSTLTIQRTQQEDSAVYLCASSRKRDPYNEQFFGPGTRLTVL.

This clonotype was detected many times. The V and J genes are TRBV3-1 and TRBJ2-1; no clear D. Between the trimmed V and J ends, which lost 3 bases and 10 bases, there was a span of 22 bases. The CDR3 has 16 amino acids. Germline loops: CDR1 LGHDT, CDR2 YNNKEL (reference sequence). In nucleotides, the CDR3 is TGTGCCAGCAGCCAGTCGAGGAGAGCCCCGGTCGAGGAGCAGTTCTTC. Its translation is CASSQSRRAPVEEQFF.

CDR3 nucleotide sequence: TGTGCCAGCTCCCTGAGGCCCGGCCCCTCCTACGAGCAGTACTTC. Residues: CASSLRPGPSYEQYF. J is TRBJ2-7 and V is TRBV18; D is unclear. The germline V and J ends were trimmed by 6 bases and 0 bases, with 15 bases remaining between them. The length of the CDR3 is 15 residues. The germline V gene has CDR1 KGHSH and CDR2 LQKENI.

This chain links TRBV11-2 with TRBJ2-5; D is ambiguous. V was clipped by 4 bases and J by 5 bases, with 14 bases between them. The CDR3 has 14 residues. Germline V gene lookup returns CDR1 SGHAT and CDR2 FQNNGV. CDR3 sequence (DNA): TGTGCCAGCAGCTCCCGGTTGTTCACGGAGACCCAGTACTTC. Its protein is CASSSRLFTETQYF.

This chain uses TRBV12-3 or TRBV12-4 with TRBJ1-1; D is unresolved. The V and J ends lost 3 bases and 5 bases respectively, with 7 bases between them. This CDR3 spans 12 amino acids. For the CDR3, the DNA is TGTGCCAGCAGTTTTGGAGGGACTGAAGCTTTCTTT. The encoded protein is CASSFGGTEAFF.

Ten or more counts support this clonotype. V and J are TRBV14 and TRBJ2-1, with D possibly TRBD2 on 6 matching bases. The V gene lost 4 bases and the J gene lost 8 bases, with 12 bases spanning the gap. Germline assignment: CDR1 SGHDN and CDR2 FVKESK. CDR3 length: 13 residues. For the CDR3, the DNA is TGTGCCAGCAGCCGGAGGGCCGGCCATGAGCAGTTCTTC. It yields the protein CASSRRAGHEQFF.

This CDR3 is CASSLQGTSDNLRETQYF. The DNA for the CDR3 is TGTGCCAGCAGCTTACAAGGGACTAGCGATAATTTACGAGAGACCCAGTACTTC. This rearrangement joins TRBV7-2 to TRBJ2-5; 10 positions match TRBD2. CDR1 and CDR2 from the germline V gene are SGHTA and FQGNSA. The CDR3 length is 18 residues. V trimming: 2 bases; J trimming: 4 bases; junction bases outside the gene matches: 13. The variable domain in full, completed from reference TRBV7-2 and TRBJ2-5, reads GAGVSQSPSNKVTEKGKDVELRCDPISGHTALYWYRQSLGQGLEFLIYFQGNSAPDKSGLPSDRFSAERTGGSVSTLTIQRTQQEDSAVYLCASSLQGTSDNLRETQYFGPGTRLLVL.

This clonotype was detected ten times or more. The chain couples TRBV24-1 to TRBJ2-5; D perhaps matches TRBD1 (7 bases). The CDR3 extends over 16 amino acids. The germline V gene has CDR1 KGHDR and CDR2 SFDVKD. V lost 5 bases and J lost 1, with 16 bases in between. Here the CDR3 DNA reads TGTGCCACCAGTGCTTACGGAGGGACAGCCCAAGAGACCCAGTACTTC. It encodes CATSAYGGTAQETQYF.

This clonotype was counted only a few times. The chain carries TRBV5-4 and TRBJ1-4; 7 bases line up with TRBD1. After removal of 3 bases from V and 8 bases from J, the junction contained 4 bases not matched to a gene. Germline V CDR1 and CDR2: SGHNT, YYREEE (reference sequence). The CDR3 spans 13 residues. The CDR3 protein is CASSWNRGEKLFF. In DNA, the CDR3 is TGTGCCAGCAGCTGGAACAGGGGAGAAAAACTGTTTTTT.

This clonotype has ten or more counts. The chain has TRBV20-1 and TRBJ2-1, with TRBD2 matching 11 bases. With 1 base clipped from V and 0 bases from J, the junction kept 8 bases outside the gene matches. This CDR3 contains 18 residues. CDR1 and CDR2 from the germline V gene are DFQATT and SNEGSKA (reference sequence). The CDR3 is CSARVLAGGALSYNEQFF. DNA for the CDR3: TGCAGTGCTAGAGTCCTAGCGGGAGGCGCCCTCTCCTACAATGAGCAGTTCTTC.

This rearrangement joins TRBV2 to TRBJ2-1; 8 nucleotides line up with TRBD2. V lost 7 bases, J lost 8 bases, and 7 bases stayed unmatched. The CDR3 extends over 13 amino acids. Germline CDR1 SNHLY, CDR2 FYNNEI. The CDR3 nucleotides are TGTGCCAGCAAAGGCAGGCGGGGGGATGAGCAGTTCTTC. Its translation is CASKGRRGDEQFF.